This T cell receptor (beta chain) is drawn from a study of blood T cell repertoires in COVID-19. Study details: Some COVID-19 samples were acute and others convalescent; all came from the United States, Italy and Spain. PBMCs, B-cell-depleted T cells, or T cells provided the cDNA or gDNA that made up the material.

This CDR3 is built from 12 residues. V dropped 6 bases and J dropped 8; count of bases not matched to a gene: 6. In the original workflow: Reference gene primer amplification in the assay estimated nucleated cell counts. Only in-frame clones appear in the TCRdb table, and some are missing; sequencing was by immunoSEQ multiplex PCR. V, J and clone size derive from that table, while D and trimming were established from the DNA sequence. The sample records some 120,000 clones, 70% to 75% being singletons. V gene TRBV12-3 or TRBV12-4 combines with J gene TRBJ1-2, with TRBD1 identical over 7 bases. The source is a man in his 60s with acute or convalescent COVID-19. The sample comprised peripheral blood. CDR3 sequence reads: CASSRGQVGYTF. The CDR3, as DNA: TGTGCCAGCAGCCGAGGACAGGTGGGCTACACCTTC.